This TCR beta chain derives from a study of chemoradiotherapy in HPV16-positive cancers. Study overall: Candidate HPV-specific clones and shared TCR motifs came from two HPV16-positive patients.

Findings of the study overall: Candidate HPV-specific clones and E7-related TCR motifs grew in tumor during treatment. Only a couple of HPV16-positive patients supplied the functional HPV-specificity definition.

Samples were taken several times over chemoradiotherapy. Details on this clone: Its target is unknown.

The CDR3 length is 18 residues. Germline lookup yields CDR1 SGHNT and CDR2 YYREEE (reference sequence). V lost 3 bases and J lost 4, with 25 bases in between. TCRdb's copy holds only in-frame clones and misses some; the assay was immunoSEQ multiplex PCR. This sample has about 200 clones; under 80% occur once, and the top ten carry roughly 20%. The clonotype originates from a human donor with HPV-associated anogenital cancer. This material consisted of tumor tissue, taken from a patient who underwent chemoradiotherapy. V usage is TRBV5-4 and J usage is TRBJ1-2; D remains unclear. CDR3 DNA sequence: TGTGCCAGCAGCTCGGGTCCGGGGTATTCTCACTTATTCTATGGCTACACCTTC. Translation: CASSSGPGYSHLFYGYTF.